A single sample is the source of the 13 T cell receptor beta chains below, sequenced in a study of blood T cell repertoires in COVID-19. Assay used: immunoSEQ multiplex PCR; TCRdb lists only in-frame clones, some missing. The sample has over 70,000 clones, more than 70% seen once; the top ten hold approximately 15%. The source material was peripheral blood. The receptors stem from a man in his sixties or seventies with active or convalescent COVID-19.

The chain couples TRBV5-4 to TRBJ1-4; D is ambiguous. V was cut by 3 bases and J by 8 bases, with 8 bases left in between. Germline loops: CDR1 SGHNT, CDR2 YYREEE (reference sequence). The CDR3 totals 12 residues. DNA for the CDR3: TGTGCCAGCAGCTCGGGTTCCGAAAAACTGTTTTTT. It yields the protein CASSSGSEKLFF.

The DNA of the CDR3 is TGTGCCAGCAGTTTAGGAGGGAGGGGGCCCCAGCATTTT. Protein sequence: CASSLGGRGPQHF. The chain recombines TRBV27 with TRBJ1-5; possible D gene TRBD1, 5 bases. The CDR3 has 13 amino acids. Germline V CDR1 and CDR2: MNHEY, SMNVEV (reference sequence). Trimming pared 2 bases from V and 9 bases from J, leaving 11 bases between.

The genes are TRBV19 and TRBJ1-4; TRBD1 matches at 9 bases. Germline loops: CDR1 LNHDA, CDR2 SQIVND (reference sequence). Unmatched junction bases numbered 11, after V lost 10 bases and J lost 8 bases. This CDR3 has 14 residues. This chain's CDR3 is CATRSGTGREKLFF. The CDR3 nucleotides are TGTGCCACCAGATCCGGGACAGGGAGGGAAAAACTGTTTTTT.

A few counts support this clone. This sequence joins TRBV7-9 and TRBJ2-7; D gene ambiguous. This CDR3 comprises 12 residues. Deletions cut 3 bases from V and 2 bases from J, with 5 bases between. Per the germline V gene, CDR1 is SEHNR and CDR2 is FQNEAQ (reference sequence). CDR3 residues: CASSFSTYEQYF. The CDR3 DNA reads TGTGCCAGCAGCTTTTCTACCTACGAGCAGTACTTC.

The chain has TRBV3-1 (or the pseudogene TRBV3-2) and TRBJ2-7; no clear D gene. The CDR3 spans 12 residues. CDR1 is LGHDT, CDR2 YNNKEL, per germline (reference sequence). Trimming pared 0 bases from V and 8 bases from J, leaving 8 bases between. CDR3 sequence reads: CASSQDEAQQYF. The CDR3 region has the DNA TGTGCCAGCAGCCAAGATGAGGCGCAGCAGTACTTC.

This clone occurred a few times. The V gene is TRBV7-2, the J gene TRBJ2-5; TRBD1 matches at 11 bases. The CDR3 is 15 amino acids. The germline gives CDR1 SGHTA, CDR2 FQGNSA. The trim removed 4 bases at V and 7 bases at J, leaving 8 bases unmatched. The CDR3 is CASSSWTGGRGTQYF. CDR3 nucleotide sequence: TGTGCCAGCAGCTCATGGACAGGGGGCCGGGGGACCCAGTACTTC.

The chain couples TRBV27 to TRBJ1-6; D is uncertain. The germline V gene has CDR1 MNHEY and CDR2 SMNVEV (reference sequence). Trimming removed 2 bases from V and 2 bases from J, with 7 bases in between. This CDR3 is built from 15 residues. CDR3 in amino acids: CASSLRETYNSPLHF. The CDR3 DNA is TGTGCCAGCAGTTTACGGGAGACCTATAATTCACCCCTCCACTTT.

This clone was seen once. This CDR3 is CASSLLGGSGELFF. The CDR3 bases are TGTGCCAGCAGTTTATTGGGCGGGTCCGGGGAGCTGTTTTTT. This sequence joins TRBV28 and TRBJ2-2, with D tentatively TRBD2 (5 bases). Germline lookup yields CDR1 MDHEN and CDR2 SYDVKM. V lost 1 base to trimming and J lost 6 bases, with 9 bases between them. The CDR3 is 14 amino acids.

This chain connects TRBV9 to TRBJ2-5, with 7 bases lining up with TRBD1. Germline-derived CDR1 and CDR2 are SGDLS and YYNGEE. J gave up 3 bases and V 4 bases, and 9 bases lay outside the gene matches. CDR3 length equals 15 residues. CDR3 nucleotides: TGTGCCAGCAGCTCATCCCCAGGGGGAAAAGAGACCCAGTACTTC. Its protein product is CASSSSPGGKETQYF. The full variable domain, rest sourced from reference TRBV9 and TRBJ2-5, is DSGVTQTPKHLITATGQRVTLRCSPRSGDLSVYWYQQSLDQGLQFLIQYYNGEERAKGNILERFSAQQFPDLHSELNLSSLELGDSALYFCASSSSPGGKETQYFGPGTRLLVL.

In its sample, this clone was seen a few times. The identical CDR3 is also encoded by other nucleotide sequences in the sample. The chain joins TRBV19 to TRBJ1-3; D is possibly TRBD1 (5 bases). CDR1 LNHDA and CDR2 SQIVND come from the germline V gene (reference sequence). Trimming pared 7 bases from V and 2 bases from J, leaving 6 bases between. The CDR3 has 12 residues. In DNA form, the CDR3 reads TGTGCCAGTACGGGGGCTGGAAACACCATATATTTT. Translated, it gives CASTGAGNTIYF.

This clone has ten or more counts. The rearrangement uses TRBV2 and TRBJ1-5; no reliable D call. Germline V CDR1 and CDR2: SNHLY, FYNNEI. V lost 4 bases and J 11 bases, leaving 18 bases between the germline ends. There are 14 residues in the CDR3. The CDR3 here is CASSAGSPIMTQHF. The DNA for the CDR3 is TGTGCCAGCAGTGCGGGAAGTCCGATCATGACCCAGCATTTT.

The J gene is TRBJ2-7, the V gene TRBV28; 8 nucleotides align to TRBD2. CDR3 length equals 13 residues. The trim removed 7 bases at V and 2 bases at J, leaving 4 bases unmatched. Germline V lookup: CDR1 MDHEN, CDR2 SYDVKM. DNA of the CDR3: TGTGCCAGCAAGCGGGGGTCAACCTACGAGCAGTACTTC. Translated, it gives CASKRGSTYEQYF.

The CDR3, as DNA: TGCGCCAGCGCCCCCTCCAACGGGGTCACAGATACGCAGTATTTT. Translation: CASAPSNGVTDTQYF. The chain recombines TRBV10-2 with TRBJ2-3, with D possibly matching TRBD2 (5 bases). Per germline, CDR1 WSHSY and CDR2 SAAADI. The CDR3 totals 15 residues. V was clipped by 8 bases and J by 2 bases, with 17 bases between them.